A single T cell receptor (beta chain) is shown here with its context. The antigen is undetermined. Amplification used 60 Vbeta primers and 13 Jbeta primers. TCRdb's copy holds only in-frame clones and misses some; the assay was immunoSEQ multiplex PCR. This sample has some 160,000 clones, with 65% to 90% found just once. These data originate in a study of cytomegalovirus exposure and HLA in healthy donors. The junction had 7 bases not matched to a gene; V was cut back by 3 bases and J by 0 bases. Germline V gives CDR1 SGHRS, CDR2 YFSETQ. The CDR3 is 19 residues long. Overall study results and limits: Rarity held for most TCR sequences, but there were some public TCRs that occurred in many donors. Other equally common chains were less clonally expanded than HLA-associated TCR beta chains, a later analysis showed. The study flagged approximately 180 TCR beta chains as cytomegalovirus-associated.

The V and J genes are TRBV5-1 and TRBJ2-4; 15 bases are shared with TRBD2. The source material was PBMCs. The receptor was derived from a man aged 50 to 59 in good health and CMV-seropositive. The CDR3 loop is CASSSKGLAGGLAKNIQYF. CDR3 DNA sequence: TGCGCCAGCAGCTCGAAGGGACTAGCGGGGGGTTTAGCCAAAAACATTCAGTACTTC.